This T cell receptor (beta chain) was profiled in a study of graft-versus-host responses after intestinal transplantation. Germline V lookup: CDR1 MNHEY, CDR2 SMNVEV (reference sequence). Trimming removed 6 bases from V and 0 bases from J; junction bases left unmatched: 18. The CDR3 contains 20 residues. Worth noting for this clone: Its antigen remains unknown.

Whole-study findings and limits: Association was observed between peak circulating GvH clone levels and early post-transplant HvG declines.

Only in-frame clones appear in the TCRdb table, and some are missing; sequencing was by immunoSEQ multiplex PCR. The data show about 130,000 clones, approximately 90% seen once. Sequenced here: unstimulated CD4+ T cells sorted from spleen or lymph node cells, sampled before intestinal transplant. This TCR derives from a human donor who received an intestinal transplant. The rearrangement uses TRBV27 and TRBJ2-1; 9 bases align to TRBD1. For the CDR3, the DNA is TGTGCCAGCAGCAGACCGGGACAGGGACCCGACCTAAGCTCCTACAATGAGCAGTTCTTC. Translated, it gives CASSRPGQGPDLSSYNEQFF.